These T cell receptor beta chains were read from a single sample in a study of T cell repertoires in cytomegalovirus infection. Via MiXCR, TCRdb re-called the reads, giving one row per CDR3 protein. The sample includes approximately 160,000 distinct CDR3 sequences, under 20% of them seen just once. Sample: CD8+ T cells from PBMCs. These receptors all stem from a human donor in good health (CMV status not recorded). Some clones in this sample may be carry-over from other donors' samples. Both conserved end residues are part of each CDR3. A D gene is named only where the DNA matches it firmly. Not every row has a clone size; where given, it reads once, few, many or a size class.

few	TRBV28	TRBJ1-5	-	TGTGCCAGCAGTTTCATGGGAGGTTCCCCAGGTGGTCAGCCCCAGCATTTT	CASSFMGGSPGGQPQHF
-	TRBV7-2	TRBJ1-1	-	TGTGCCAGCAGCCTTACGGACCACACTGAAGCTTTCTTT	CASSLTDHTEAFF
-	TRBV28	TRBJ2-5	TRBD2	TGTGCCAGCACCGCGGTAGCGGGAGGGCTCGGGGAGACCCAGTACTTC	CASTAVAGGLGETQYF
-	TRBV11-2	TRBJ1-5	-	TGTGCCAGCAGCTTAGGGTCGGGCAGCAATCAGCCCCAGCATTTT	CASSLGSGSNQPQHF
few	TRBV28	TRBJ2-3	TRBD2	TGTGCCAGCAGTTTAGGAGGGCGGGAGTTCACAGATACGCAGTATTTT	CASSLGGREFTDTQYF
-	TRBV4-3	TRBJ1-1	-	TGCGCCAGCAGCCAAGATCCCCGGAATGAAGCTTTCTTT	CASSQDPRNEAFF
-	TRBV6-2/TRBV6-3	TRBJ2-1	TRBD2	TGTGCTACTAGCGGGAACGAGCAGTTCTTC	CATSGNEQFF
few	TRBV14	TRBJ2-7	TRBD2	TGTGCCAGCAGCCAATCCCTGGGAGGGGACGAGCAGTACTTC	CASSQSLGGDEQYF
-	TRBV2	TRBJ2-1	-	TGTGCCAGCACCCCGGGGGCTACCTACAATGAGCAGTTCTTC	CASTPGATYNEQFF
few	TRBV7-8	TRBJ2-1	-	TGTGCCAGCAGCTTACGAGTTAGCTCCTACAATGAGCAGTTCTTC	CASSLRVSSYNEQFF
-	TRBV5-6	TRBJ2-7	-	TGTGCCAGCGCCTGGCGAAGGCGAGTCTACGAGCAGTACTTC	CASAWRRRVYEQYF
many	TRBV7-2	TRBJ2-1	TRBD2	TGTGCCAGCAGCTTATTGCGGGGGGACGACAATGAGCAGTTCTTC	CASSLLRGDDNEQFF
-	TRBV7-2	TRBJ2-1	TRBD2	TGTGCCAGCAGCTTAGGCCCGGCTAGCGGACGAAATTACAATGAGCAGTTCTTC	CASSLGPASGRNYNEQFF
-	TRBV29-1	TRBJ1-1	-	TGCAGCGTTGAGGTTTCGGGGTCTGCTTTCTTT	CSVEVSGSAFF
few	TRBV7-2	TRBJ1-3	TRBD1	TGTGCCAGCAGCCCGGACAGGGGAGGTGGAAACACCATATATTTT	CASSPDRGGGNTIYF
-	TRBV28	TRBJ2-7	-	TGTGCCAGCAGTTTCCTGCGGGACCCCTACGAGCAGTACTTC	CASSFLRDPYEQYF
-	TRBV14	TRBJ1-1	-	TGTGCCAGTGGAACCAGGTACACTGAAGCTTTCTTT	CASGTRYTEAFF
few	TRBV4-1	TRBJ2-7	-	TGCGCCAGCAGCCAAGTTGGGTACGAGCAGTACTTC	CASSQVGYEQYF
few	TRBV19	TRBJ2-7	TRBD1	TGTGCCAGTAGTACAACAGGGGGCGGGACCTACGAGCAGTACTTC	CASSTTGGGTYEQYF
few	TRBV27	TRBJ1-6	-	TGTGCCAGCAGTACTGAGGGGGTAGGATGGAAGGTTTCACCCCTCCACTTT	CASSTEGVGWKVSPLHF
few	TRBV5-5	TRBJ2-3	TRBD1	TGTGCCAGCAGCTACAGGGGGCGCGGGACAGATACGCAGTATTTT	CASSYRGRGTDTQYF
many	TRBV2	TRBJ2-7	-	TGTGCCAGCAGTGGAACAGGGCGGAGGTACGAGCAGTACTTC	CASSGTGRRYEQYF
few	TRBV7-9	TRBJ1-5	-	TGTGCCAGCAGCTCTGGACAGAACAATCAGCCCCAGCATTTT	CASSSGQNNQPQHF
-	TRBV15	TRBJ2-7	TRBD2	TGTGCCACCGAGCGGGAGGGTTACGAGCAGTACTTC	CATEREGYEQYF
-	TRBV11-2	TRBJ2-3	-	TGTGCCAGCAGCTTACGGAGGGAGAGCATCACAGATACGCAGTATTTT	CASSLRRESITDTQYF
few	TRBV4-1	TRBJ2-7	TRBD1	TGCGCCAGCAGCCAAGAGGCTGGGACAGCCTACGAGCAGTACTTC	CASSQEAGTAYEQYF
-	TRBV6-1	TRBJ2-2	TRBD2	TGTGCCAGCAGATTTGACTTTGGGACTACCACCGGGGAGCTGTTTTTT	CASRFDFGTTTGELFF
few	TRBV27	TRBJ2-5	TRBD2	TGTGCCTCCTCGGACTCGGGGGGAGAGACCCAGTACTTC	CASSDSGGETQYF
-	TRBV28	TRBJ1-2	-	TGTGCCAGCAGTTTCCACCGGGACACTAACTATGGCTACACCTTC	CASSFHRDTNYGYTF
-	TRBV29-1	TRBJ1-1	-	TGCAGCGTTGAGTTGAACACTGAAGCTTTCTTT	CSVELNTEAFF
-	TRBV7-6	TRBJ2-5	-	TGTGCCAGCAGCTTAACTAGGGAGGAGACCCAGTACTTC	CASSLTREETQYF
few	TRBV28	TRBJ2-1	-	TGTGCCAGCAGCTGGGAGAGCCGCAATGAGCAGTTCTTC	CASSWESRNEQFF
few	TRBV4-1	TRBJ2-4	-	TGCGCCAGCAGCCGCCTCGGGCTTAGCAGCGACATTCAGTACTTC	CASSRLGLSSDIQYF
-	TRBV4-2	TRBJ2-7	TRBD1	TGTGCCAGCAGCCAGGCGGACAGGGGAGGCTACGAGCAGTACTTC	CASSQADRGGYEQYF
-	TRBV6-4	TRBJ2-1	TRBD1	TGTGCCAGCAGTCCTCGACAGGGGTGGGATGAGCAGTTCTTC	CASSPRQGWDEQFF
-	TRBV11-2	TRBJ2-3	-	TGTGCCAGCAGCCCCTATCACACAGATACGCAGTATTTT	CASSPYHTDTQYF
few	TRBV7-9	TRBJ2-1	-	TGTGCCAGCAGCAGAAGCGGATCCCTCAATGAGCAGTTCTTC	CASSRSGSLNEQFF
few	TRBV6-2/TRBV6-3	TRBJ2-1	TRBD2	TGTGCCAGCAGTTACTCAGGGCGGGAGGAGAATGAGCAGTTCTTC	CASSYSGREENEQFF
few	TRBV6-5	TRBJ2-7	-	TGTGCCAGCAGTGTAATGATAAGGAGGAGCTCCTACGAGCAGTACTTC	CASSVMIRRSSYEQYF
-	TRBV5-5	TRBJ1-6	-	TGTGCCAGCAGCTCGACAGGAAACTATAATTCACCCCTCCACTTT	CASSSTGNYNSPLHF
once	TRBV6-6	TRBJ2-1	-	TGTGCCAGCAGTTACACACCCCGAGGGGAATACAATGAGCAGTTCTTC	CASSYTPRGEYNEQFF
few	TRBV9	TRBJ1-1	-	TGTGCCACCGGACCGGACAGCCCGAACACTGAAGCTTTCTTT	CATGPDSPNTEAFF
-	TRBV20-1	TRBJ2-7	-	TGCAGTGCTAGAGTCCCGGCCCCGCAGGCCTACGAGCAGTACTTC	CSARVPAPQAYEQYF
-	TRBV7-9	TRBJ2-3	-	TGTGCCAGCAGCTTAGCGAGCAGAGCAGATACGCAGTATTTT	CASSLASRADTQYF
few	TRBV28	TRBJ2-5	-	TGTGCCAGCAGGCAAACGGGAGAAGAGACCCAGTACTTC	CASRQTGEETQYF
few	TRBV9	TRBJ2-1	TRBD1	TGTGCCAGCAGCGTAGAGGACAGGGGGTACTACAATGAGCAGTTCTTC	CASSVEDRGYYNEQFF
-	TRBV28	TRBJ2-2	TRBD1	TGTGCCAGCAGCTTAACAGGGGTCCCCGGGGAGCTGTTTTTT	CASSLTGVPGELFF
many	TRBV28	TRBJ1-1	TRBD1	TGTGCCAGCAGTCCGGGGGACAGGGGGAACACTGAAGCTTTCTTT	CASSPGDRGNTEAFF
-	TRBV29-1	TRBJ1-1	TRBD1	TGCAGCGTTGTAGGCCGACAGGGTCCATCGAACACTGAAGCTTTCTTT	CSVVGRQGPSNTEAFF
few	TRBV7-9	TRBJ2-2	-	TGTGCCAGCAGCTGGGACGGAGGGGAGCTGTTTTTT	CASSWDGGELFF
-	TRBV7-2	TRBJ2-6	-	TGTGCCAGCAGCTTAAGATTGGGGATCTCAAGCTCTGGGGCCAACGTCCTGACTTTC	CASSLRLGISSSGANVLTF
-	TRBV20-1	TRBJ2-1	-	TGCAGTGCTAGAGTTGCGGGGAGATACAATGAGCAGTTCTTC	CSARVAGRYNEQFF
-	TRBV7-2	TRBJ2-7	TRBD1	TGTGCCAGCAGCTTAGGGGCAGGGGGCGCTTTAGGCTACGAGCAGTACTTC	CASSLGAGGALGYEQYF